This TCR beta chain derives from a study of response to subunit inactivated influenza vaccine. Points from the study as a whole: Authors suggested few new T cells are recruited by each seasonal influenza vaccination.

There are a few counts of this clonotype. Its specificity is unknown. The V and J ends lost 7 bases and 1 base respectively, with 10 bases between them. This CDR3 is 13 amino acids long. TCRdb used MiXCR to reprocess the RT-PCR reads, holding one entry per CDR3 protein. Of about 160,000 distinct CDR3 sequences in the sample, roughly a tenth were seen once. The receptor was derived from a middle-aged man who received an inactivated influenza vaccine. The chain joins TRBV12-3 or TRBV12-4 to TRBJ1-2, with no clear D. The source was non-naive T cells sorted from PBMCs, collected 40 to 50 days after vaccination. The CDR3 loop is CASKMEGNYGYTF. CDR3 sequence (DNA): TGTGCCAGCAAGATGGAGGGTAACTATGGCTACACCTTC.